One sample yielded the 23 T cell receptor beta chains listed below, sequenced in a study of neoadjuvant anti-PD-1 for oral cavity cancer. Time point: after neoadjuvant nivolumab, at surgical resection. TCRdb's copy holds only in-frame clones and misses some; the assay was immunoSEQ multiplex PCR. This sample yields approximately 15,000 clones, of which less than 80% are seen a single time; 2.5% to 3% belongs to the top ten. The sequencing used PBMCs, collected after nivolumab (anti-PD-1) treatment. All receptors come from a person between 40 and 85 years old with oral cavity squamous cell carcinoma.

The chain combines TRBV29-1 with TRBJ2-5; the D gene is possibly TRBD2 (6 bases). This CDR3 spans 12 amino acids. The V end was cut by 5 bases, the J end by 3 bases, with 10 bases between. Germline V gene lookup returns CDR1 SQVTM and CDR2 ANQGSEA. Here the CDR3 DNA reads TGCAGCGTTTTGGAGGGAGAAGAGACCCAGTACTTC. Translating it yields CSVLEGEETQYF.

The chain combines TRBV6-6 with TRBJ2-6; D is unclear. This CDR3 region has 16 residues. The V gene's germline CDR1 is MNHNY and CDR2 SVGAGI (reference sequence). Trimming took 8 bases from V and 1 from J, leaving 15 bases between them. This CDR3 is CASFSLRPSGANVLTF. DNA of the CDR3: TGTGCCAGCTTCTCGTTGAGACCGTCTGGGGCCAACGTCCTGACTTTC.

The sample holds a few counts of this clone. V and J are TRBV11-2 and TRBJ1-1, with D perhaps matching TRBD1 (5 bases). Germline V gene sequence: CDR1 SGHAT, CDR2 FQNNGV. Trimming removed 4 bases from V and 8 bases from J, with 17 bases in between. The CDR3 is 14 amino acids. The DNA of the CDR3 is TGTGCCAGCAGCTCCCCCAGGGACGCCCTAGAAGCTTTCTTT. Translation: CASSSPRDALEAFF.

The chain couples TRBV28 to TRBJ2-5; D is undetermined. Per germline, CDR1 MDHEN and CDR2 SYDVKM. This CDR3 comprises 13 residues. The germline V and J ends were trimmed by 8 bases and 7 bases, with 17 bases remaining between them. The CDR3: CASSSRLSGTQYF. The CDR3 DNA follows: TGTGCCAGCTCCTCGAGGCTCTCGGGGACCCAGTACTTC.

This clone was counted a single time. The chain couples TRBV30 to TRBJ2-5; no firm D call. Germline-derived CDR1 and CDR2 are GTSNPN and SVGIG (reference sequence). CDR3 length: 11 residues. Trimming removed 8 bases from V and 4 bases from J, with 11 bases in between. The CDR3 is CATGWGETQYF. In nucleotides, the CDR3 is TGTGCCACTGGTTGGGGAGAGACCCAGTACTTC.

The chain links TRBV29-1 to TRBJ2-1; TRBD1 aligns across 7 bases. J was trimmed by 10 bases and V by 7 bases; bases with no gene match: 7. CDR3 length: 11 amino acids. Germline-derived CDR1 and CDR2 are SQVTM and ANQGSEA. The CDR3, as DNA: TGCAGCGGGGGGAAGGGACAGGAGCAGTTCTTC. Residues: CSGGKGQEQFF.

The chain couples TRBV10-2 to TRBJ2-2; D is perhaps TRBD2 (6 bases). The germline V and J ends were trimmed by 7 bases and 7 bases, with 16 bases remaining between them. This CDR3 comprises 14 residues. The germline V gene encodes CDR1 WSHSY and CDR2 SAAADI. CDR3 bases: TGCGCCAGCATCGTAACGGGAGAGGGCGGGGAGCTGTTTTTT. This sequence encodes CASIVTGEGGELFF.

This clone was observed a handful of times. The chain combines TRBV21-1 with TRBJ2-1; TRBD1 reflects the table's D call only, with no check against the DNA. TRBV21-1 is a listed pseudogene. The CDR3 is 13 residues long. The CDR3 protein is CASIPTGTGEQFF. DNA for the CDR3: TGTGCCAGCATCCCGACAGGGACAGGGGAGCAGTTCTTC.

The V gene is TRBV27, the J gene TRBJ1-3; no reliable D call. Trimming took 1 base from V and 4 from J, leaving 5 bases between them. Germline V gene lookup returns CDR1 MNHEY and CDR2 SMNVEV (reference sequence). This CDR3 has 13 residues. The CDR3 protein is CASSLWAGNTIYF. CDR3 nucleotide sequence: TGTGCCAGCAGTTTATGGGCGGGAAACACCATATATTTT.

The gene calls are TRBV7-2 and TRBJ2-2; D is possibly TRBD1 (5 bases). CDR3 size: 14 residues. Deletions cut 2 bases from V and 6 bases from J, with 10 bases between. In germline, CDR1 is SGHTA, CDR2 FQGNSA. Here the CDR3 reads CASSLYEGAGELFF. The CDR3 bases are TGTGCCAGCAGCTTATATGAAGGGGCCGGGGAGCTGTTTTTT.

The V call is TRBV28, the J call TRBJ1-1; 7 nucleotides match TRBD1. The J segment lost 0 bases and the V segment lost 2 bases, leaving 6 bases of the junction unmatched. Germline-derived CDR1 and CDR2 are MDHEN and SYDVKM. The CDR3 totals 16 residues. CDR3 sequence: CASSLHGTALNTEAFF. The CDR3 bases are TGTGCCAGCAGTTTACACGGGACAGCTCTGAACACTGAAGCTTTCTTT.

This chain joins TRBV7-9 and TRBJ2-7, with D perhaps given as TRBD1 or TRBD2 (5 bases each). The CDR3 covers 17 residues. V was shortened by 5 bases and J by 2 bases, with 22 bases between the two germline ends. The V gene's germline CDR1 is SEHNR and CDR2 FQNEAQ (reference sequence). CDR3: CASSPRGSAGPPYEQYF. The CDR3 DNA sequence: TGTGCCAGCAGCCCGAGGGGTAGTGCAGGGCCTCCCTACGAGCAGTACTTC.

The V and J genes are TRBV10-3 and TRBJ2-1; possible D gene TRBD2, 6 bases. The V gene's germline CDR1 is ENHRY and CDR2 SYGVKD. The CDR3 loop spans 15 amino acids. V was cut by 3 bases and J by 0 bases, with 9 bases left in between. The CDR3 DNA reads TGTGCCATCAGTGATAGCGGTAGCTCCTACAATGAGCAGTTCTTC. Translation: CAISDSGSSYNEQFF.

The table lists this clone with a count of one. This sequence joins TRBV5-1 and TRBJ2-5, with TRBD2 identical over 7 bases. V dropped 0 bases and J dropped 4; count of bases not matched to a gene: 9. The CDR3 has 16 residues. CDR1 and CDR2 (germline): SGHRS, YFSETQ. CDR3 sequence reads: CASSLGPPVAGETQYF. The CDR3 coding sequence is TGCGCCAGCAGCTTGGGGCCCCCGGTAGCGGGAGAGACCCAGTACTTC.

This clone was seen only a few times. The rearrangement joins TRBV4-1 to TRBJ2-1, with 9 bases aligning to TRBD2. The CDR3 is 15 amino acids. Looked up from germline, CDR1 is MGHRA and CDR2 is YSYEKL. After removal of 4 bases from V and 4 bases from J, the junction contained 5 bases not matched to a gene. In DNA form, the CDR3 reads TGCGCCAGCAGCCCGGGACTAGCCCAGTACAATGAGCAGTTCTTC. This encodes CASSPGLAQYNEQFF.

The rearrangement links TRBV19 to TRBJ2-7, with D possibly being TRBD2 (6 bases). Trimming removed 7 bases from V and 12 bases from J, with 16 bases in between. The CDR3 extends over 11 amino acids. Germline values: CDR1 LNHDA, CDR2 SQIVND (reference sequence). The CDR3 coding sequence is TGTGCCAGTAAATGTCCCCCGGGAGCGTACTTC. It codes for CASKCPPGAYF.

This chain connects TRBV10-1 to TRBJ2-3, with D hard to call. CDR3 length: 14 residues. V was cut by 3 bases and J by 2 bases, with 9 bases left in between. In germline, CDR1 is WNHNN, CDR2 SYGVQD (reference sequence). Here the CDR3 reads CASSDSKFTDTQYF. DNA for the CDR3: TGCGCCAGCAGTGACTCTAAGTTCACAGATACGCAGTATTTT.

The chain recombines TRBV15 with TRBJ1-5, with no clear D. V lost 8 bases and J 0 bases, leaving 11 bases between the germline ends. The CDR3 loop spans 14 amino acids. The germline CDR1 and CDR2 sequences are LNHNV and YYDKDF (reference sequence). CDR3 nucleotides: TGTGCCACCGCCGGGCACTATAGCAATCAGCCCCAGCATTTT. Residues: CATAGHYSNQPQHF.

This clone was seen only a few times. V gene TRBV5-4 combines with J gene TRBJ2-2, with D perhaps TRBD1 (6 bases). There are 17 residues in the CDR3. Trimming took off 0 bases at V and 7 bases at J, with 19 bases between the two ends. Germline values: CDR1 SGHNT, CDR2 YYREEE (reference sequence). CDR3 loop: CASSLGNDRRSGGELFF. CDR3 DNA: TGTGCCAGCAGCTTGGGGAACGACAGGAGATCGGGCGGGGAGCTGTTTTTT.

The gene calls are TRBV30 and TRBJ1-4, with no clear D. Trimming took 5 bases from V and 12 from J, leaving 16 bases between them. Germline V gives CDR1 GTSNPN, CDR2 SVGIG (reference sequence). The CDR3 covers 12 residues. The CDR3, as DNA: TGTGCCTGGGACGGCGGGAGGAGACAACTGTTTTTT. Residues: CAWDGGRRQLFF.

The chain joins TRBV2 to TRBJ2-3, with TRBD1 matching 9 bases. CDR3 length: 18 amino acids. The J segment lost 4 bases and the V segment lost 1 base, leaving 12 bases of the junction unmatched. CDR1 is SNHLY, CDR2 FYNNEI, per germline. CDR3 sequence (DNA): TGTGCCAGCAGTGAAGAAGACCGCCCGGGACAGGGTGCAGATACGCAGTATTTT. It is translated as CASSEEDRPGQGADTQYF.

This sequence joins TRBV6-5 and TRBJ2-7; weak D call: TRBD2 (5 bases). The V end was cut by 0 bases, the J end by 2 bases, with 11 bases between. The CDR3 totals 15 residues. Germline-derived CDR1 and CDR2 are MNHEY and SVGAGI. CDR3 sequence reads: CASSYSGLMTYEQYF. The CDR3 DNA follows: TGTGCCAGCAGTTACTCAGGACTTATGACCTACGAGCAGTACTTC.

This clone appeared a single time. J is TRBJ1-4 and V is TRBV5-4; D is perhaps TRBD1 (5 bases). The CDR3 is 13 residues long. The germline V gene has CDR1 SGHNT and CDR2 YYREEE (reference sequence). The V end was cut by 1 base, the J end by 6 bases, with 7 bases between. CDR3 region: CASSLRGDEKLFF. DNA of the CDR3: TGTGCCAGCAGCTTGAGGGGAGATGAAAAACTGTTTTTT.